This T cell receptor (beta chain) was found in a study of cytomegalovirus exposure and HLA in healthy donors. The CDR3 totals 13 residues. Per the germline V gene, CDR1 is MDHEN and CDR2 is SYDVKM. Trimming removed 8 bases from V and 4 bases from J, with 15 bases in between. A multiplex PCR was run with 60 Vbeta primers and 13 Jbeta primers. This table comes from immunoSEQ multiplex PCR, and its TCRdb copy is limited to in-frame clones, with some not included. Among around 180,000 clones, 70% to 80% were seen once, and the ten largest hold approximately 1.5%. The rearrangement links TRBV28 to TRBJ2-7; D is perhaps TRBD2 (5 bases). Sequencing was performed on PBMCs. The receptor was isolated from a young woman in good health and CMV-seropositive. CDR3 sequence: CASGLRGRYEQYF. The CDR3 coding sequence is TGTGCCAGCGGACTGAGAGGCAGATACGAGCAGTACTTC.